This is a list of T cell receptor beta chains from one sample in a study of neurological immune-mediated disorders. TCRdb re-called the 5' RACE reads through MiXCR, storing one row per CDR3 protein. The repertoire holds roughly 57,000 distinct CDR3 sequences, with roughly 8.3% as singletons. Sequencing was performed on PBMCs. The receptors were gathered from a woman aged 40 to 50 in good health. The CDR3 runs from the conserved cysteine through the conserved F or W. Fields, in order: V gene, D gene, clone size, J gene, CDR3 protein, CDR3 DNA. A D gene is named only where the DNA matches it firmly. A clone size is listed for some rows: how often the clone was seen (once, few, many), or a class if it is expanded.

>TRBV10-3|.|many|TRBJ2-3
CAIRDRVGEDTQYF
TGTGCCATCAGGGACCGGGTTGGGGAAGATACGCAGTATTTT
>TRBV6-6|TRBD1|many|TRBJ1-1
CASYRDRVTEAFF
TGTGCCAGCTATCGGGACAGGGTCACTGAAGCTTTCTTT
>TRBV7-2|.|once|TRBJ2-5
CASSPRVYQETQYF
TGTGCCAGCAGCCCGAGGGTTTATCAAGAGACCCAGTACTTC
>TRBV24-1|.|many|TRBJ1-1
CATKGGQEAFF
TGTGCCACCAAGGGGGGACAAGAAGCTTTCTTT
>TRBV5-1|.|many|TRBJ2-7
CASRTGRSEQYF
TGCGCCAGCCGGACGGGCAGGAGCGAGCAGTACTTC
>TRBV12-3/TRBV12-4|.|many|TRBJ1-1
CASSLQGLFTEAFF
TGTGCCAGCAGTCTACAGGGCCTGTTCACTGAAGCTTTCTTT
>TRBV20-1|TRBD1|many|TRBJ2-3
CSAANRDRGTDTQYF
TGCAGTGCTGCGAACCGGGACAGGGGAACAGATACGCAGTATTTT
>TRBV20-1|.|many|TRBJ2-7
CSARIPGTSYEQYF
TGCAGTGCTCGGATACCCGGGACGTCCTACGAGCAGTACTTC
>TRBV5-1|.|many|TRBJ2-1
CASSLENGRRYNEQFF
TGCGCCAGCAGCTTGGAGAACGGGAGACGTTACAATGAGCAGTTCTTC
>TRBV6-5|.|many|TRBJ2-3
CATRSGRSADTQYF
TGTGCCACTCGGTCCGGGCGTTCTGCAGATACGCAGTATTTT
>TRBV7-6|.|many|TRBJ2-1
CASSLVQGDNEQFF
TGTGCCAGCAGCTTGGTACAGGGTGACAATGAGCAGTTCTTC
>TRBV25-1|.|many|TRBJ2-5
CASMSGVRQETQYF
TGTGCCAGCATGTCAGGGGTCCGCCAAGAGACCCAGTACTTC
>TRBV5-1|.|many|TRBJ1-1
CASSGAGGTEAFF
TGCGCCAGCAGCGGCGCGGGAGGAACTGAAGCTTTCTTT
>TRBV5-1|.|many|TRBJ1-1
CASSMEYPFEAFF
TGCGCCAGCAGCATGGAGTATCCCTTTGAAGCTTTCTTT
>TRBV6-2/TRBV6-3|.|.|TRBJ2-3
CASSSYAFTDTQYF
TGTGCCAGCAGCTCGTACGCCTTCACAGATACGCAGTATTTT
>TRBV20-1|.|many|TRBJ1-1
CSARSGRVNTEAFF
TGCAGTGCTAGAAGTGGCAGGGTGAACACTGAAGCTTTCTTT
>TRBV10-3|TRBD1|many|TRBJ2-2
CAIETGQAGELFF
TGTGCCATCGAGACAGGGCAGGCCGGGGAGCTGTTTTTT
>TRBV7-2|TRBD1|many|TRBJ1-2
CASSGKDRGLPNYGYTF
TGTGCCAGCAGCGGAAAGGACAGGGGGCTGCCCAACTATGGCTACACCTTC
>TRBV29-1|.|many|TRBJ2-2
CSVEGPTGELFF
TGCAGCGTTGAGGGCCCCACCGGGGAGCTGTTTTTT
>TRBV7-3|.|many|TRBJ1-2
CASSPGAGSIYGYTF
TGTGCCAGCAGCCCGGGTGCGGGGTCCATCTATGGCTACACCTTC